What follows are 23 T cell receptor beta chains derived from one specimen sequenced in a study of PD-L1 blockade in urothelial cancer. Time point here: peripheral blood 6 weeks after treatment start. Sequenced by immunoSEQ multiplex PCR; TCRdb stores in-frame clones only, minus some. This repertoire shows 100,000 to 150,000 clones, around 86% found once; its top ten account for 2.4%. Source: PBMCs, taken around atezolizumab (anti-PD-L1) treatment. These receptors all stem from a man aged 45-65 years with urothelial cancer.

The V gene is TRBV5-1, the J gene TRBJ2-2; TRBD1 matches 8 bases. Germline CDR1 SGHRS, CDR2 YFSETQ. The CDR3 runs to 16 residues. V shed 3 bases and J 4 bases; nucleotides not matched to a gene: 8. The CDR3 here is CASSSNLRGPTGELFF. The DNA for the CDR3 is TGCGCCAGCAGCTCAAACCTCAGGGGGCCCACCGGGGAGCTGTTTTTT.

The genes are TRBV27 and TRBJ2-7, with a possible D match to TRBD1 (6 bases). CDR3 length: 14 residues. CDR1 and CDR2 (germline): MNHEY, SMNVEV (reference sequence). V lost 6 bases and J lost 0, with 12 bases in between. CDR3 nucleotide sequence: TGTGCCAGCAGGAAACAGGGAAGCTCCTACGAGCAGTACTTC. The encoded protein is CASRKQGSSYEQYF.

The rearrangement links TRBV9 to TRBJ2-1; TRBD2 might be the D (5 bases). The V end lost 0 bases, the J end lost 9 bases, and 13 bases lay between the germline ends. Germline-derived CDR1 and CDR2 are SGDLS and YYNGEE. This CDR3 is 14 amino acids long. The CDR3 loop is CASSVGEGGVEQFF. The CDR3 bases are TGTGCCAGCAGCGTAGGAGAGGGCGGCGTTGAGCAGTTCTTC.

The V call is TRBV10-3, the J call TRBJ1-1, with D possibly being TRBD1 (5 bases). The CDR3 runs 14 residues. CDR1 and CDR2 (germline): ENHRY, SYGVKD. V was trimmed by 8 bases and J by 4 bases, leaving 17 bases between them. The CDR3 region has the DNA TGTGCCATCCGCCAGACAGACCTAAGCACTGAAGCTTTCTTT. Its translation: CAIRQTDLSTEAFF.

This clone turned up a few times. The rearrangement links TRBV30 to TRBJ2-7, with TRBD1 as a possible D gene (6 bases). Trimming shortened V by 3 bases and J by 6 bases, and 9 bases separated the two germline ends. The CDR3 sequence is 11 residues long. The V gene's germline CDR1 is GTSNPN and CDR2 SVGIG (reference sequence). The CDR3 DNA sequence: TGTGCCTGGAGGGGGGCTACCGAGCAGTACTTC. Amino acid sequence: CAWRGATEQYF. The full variable domain, rest sourced from reference TRBV30 and TRBJ2-7, is SQTIHQWPATLVQPVGSPLSLECTVEGTSNPNLYWYRQAAGRGLQLLFYSVGIGQISSEVPQNLSASRPQDRQFILSSKKLLLSDSGFYLCAWRGATEQYFGPGTRLTVT.

This sequence joins TRBV5-1 and TRBJ2-1; 12 bases match TRBD2. Germline V CDR1 and CDR2: SGHRS, YFSETQ. V lost 5 bases and J lost 9; bases outside the gene matches: 18. This CDR3 is built from 18 residues. CDR3 DNA sequence: TGCGCCAGCAGATCGAACACAGGGCCAATGACTAGCGGGAGTGAGCAGTTCTTC. It codes for CASRSNTGPMTSGSEQFF.

This rearrangement joins TRBV5-1 to TRBJ2-1, with TRBD1 as a possible D gene (7 bases). V lost 4 bases to trimming and J lost 3 bases, with 14 bases between them. There are 15 residues in the CDR3. Germline CDR1 and CDR2: SGHRS and YFSETQ. CDR3 sequence (DNA): TGCGCCAGCAGCATCAGGGGGGACCTCTACAATGAGCAGTTCTTC. It encodes CASSIRGDLYNEQFF. The variable domain in full, completed from reference TRBV5-1 and TRBJ2-1, reads KAGVTQTPRYLIKTRGQQVTLSCSPISGHRSVSWYQQTPGQGLQFLFEYFSETQRNKGNFPGRFSGRQFSNSRSEMNVSTLELGDSALYLCASSIRGDLYNEQFFGPGTRLTVL.

CDR3 bases: TGTGCCAGCTCACCGGGACAAACGAACACTGAAGCTTTCTTT. Translating gives CASSPGQTNTEAFF. The genes are TRBV18 and TRBJ1-1, with a weak D call TRBD1 (6 bases). In germline, CDR1 is KGHSH, CDR2 LQKENI. The CDR3 totals 14 residues. V lost 3 bases and J 1 base, leaving 9 bases between the germline ends. The variable domain in full, with the rest retrieved from reference TRBV18 and TRBJ1-1, is NAGVMQNPRHLVRRRGQEARLRCSPMKGHSHVYWYRQLPEEGLKFMVYLQKENIIDESGMPKERFSAEFPKEGPSILRIQQVVRGDSAAYFCASSPGQTNTEAFFGQGTRLTVV.

A single count supports this clone. This chain connects TRBV2 to TRBJ2-7, with 12 positions matching TRBD2. This CDR3 region has 14 residues. V shed 8 bases, J shed 3 bases, and the junction held 5 bases outside the gene matches. Germline V gene lookup returns CDR1 SNHLY and CDR2 FYNNEI. CDR3 in DNA: TGTGCCAGCGGCCCTAGCGGGGGGGACTACGAGCAGTACTTC. The encoded protein is CASGPSGGDYEQYF.

The chain combines TRBV7-3 with TRBJ2-2, with no clear D. Looked up from germline, CDR1 is SGHTA and CDR2 is FQGTGA. The V end lost 2 bases, the J end lost 0 bases, and 4 bases lay between the germline ends. The CDR3 sequence is 14 residues long. The CDR3 is CASSLSSNTGELFF. The CDR3 DNA reads TGTGCCAGCAGCTTATCGTCGAACACCGGGGAGCTGTTTTTT.

The rearrangement joins TRBV4-1 to TRBJ2-2, with 10 bases fitting TRBD1. Germline V lookup: CDR1 MGHRA, CDR2 YSYEKL. Losses at the gene ends were 0 bases for V and 5 bases for J; bases not matched to a gene: 3. The CDR3 is 16 residues long. CDR3 coding DNA: TGCGCCAGCAGCCAAGAAGACAGGGGGCGAACCGGGGAGCTGTTTTTT. Translation gives CASSQEDRGRTGELFF.

The chain recombines TRBV5-1 with TRBJ2-1, with 7 bases identical to TRBD2. CDR1 is SGHRS, CDR2 YFSETQ, per germline. Germline trimming cut 3 bases from V and 5 bases from J; bases unmatched to any gene: 11. This CDR3 is 16 amino acids long. CDR3 amino acids: CASSSTASGAHNEQFF. CDR3 DNA: TGCGCCAGCAGCTCGACCGCTAGCGGAGCCCACAATGAGCAGTTCTTC.

The chain employs TRBV19 and TRBJ1-1; D not certain. Per the germline V gene, CDR1 is LNHDA and CDR2 is SQIVND (reference sequence). The CDR3 has 14 residues. V shed 2 bases and J shed 3 bases, with 10 bases lying between them. CDR3 sequence: CASSITDGDTEAFF. In nucleotides, the CDR3 is TGTGCCAGTAGTATAACCGACGGGGACACTGAAGCTTTCTTT.

This chain uses TRBV4-1 with TRBJ2-7, with 8 bases matching TRBD1. CDR1 and CDR2 from the germline V gene are MGHRA and YSYEKL. This CDR3 has 15 amino acids. Germline trimming cut 1 base from V and 3 bases from J; bases unmatched to any gene: 5. DNA for the CDR3: TGCGCCAGCAGCCAAGGACAGGGGAAGGGCTACGAGCAGTACTTC. It is translated as CASSQGQGKGYEQYF.

In its sample, this clone was seen once. CDR3 residues: CASPSDAGYTF. The CDR3 DNA sequence: TGTGCCAGCCCCAGTGATGCTGGCTACACCTTC. The V and J genes are TRBV25-1 and TRBJ1-2; no reliable D call. V was cut by 8 bases and J by 7 bases, with 11 bases left in between. The CDR3 sequence is 11 residues long. CDR1 is MGHDK, CDR2 SYGVNS, per germline.

The chain is built from TRBV4-1 and TRBJ2-7; D is ambiguous. This CDR3 region has 14 residues. Per the germline V gene, CDR1 is MGHRA and CDR2 is YSYEKL. The V gene lost 5 bases and the J gene lost 4 bases, with 15 bases spanning the gap. For the CDR3, the DNA is TGCGCCAGCAGCAGCCCCGGCGGCCTGTACGAGCAGTACTTC. Translated: CASSSPGGLYEQYF.

This clone ranks as medium-sized. Other DNA sequences in the same sample also yield this CDR3. The rearrangement uses TRBV5-1 and TRBJ1-2; tentative D call: TRBD1 (6 bases). The V end was cut by 4 bases, the J end by 3 bases, with 10 bases between. CDR3 length equals 13 residues. Germline V gene lookup returns CDR1 SGHRS and CDR2 YFSETQ. The DNA of the CDR3 is TGCGCCAGCAGCCCCCGGACAGACTATGGCTACACCTTC. Translation: CASSPRTDYGYTF. The whole variable domain, remainder taken from reference TRBV5-1 and TRBJ1-2, is KAGVTQTPRYLIKTRGQQVTLSCSPISGHRSVSWYQQTPGQGLQFLFEYFSETQRNKGNFPGRFSGRQFSNSRSEMNVSTLELGDSALYLCASSPRTDYGYTFGSGTRLTVV.

The V and J genes are TRBV7-8 and TRBJ2-5; tentatively, D is TRBD1 (6 bases). Trimming pared 9 bases from V and 2 bases from J, leaving 7 bases between. The CDR3 is made up of 11 amino acids. The germline V gene encodes CDR1 SGHVS and CDR2 FQNEAQ. The CDR3 DNA reads as TGTGCCAGAAGGGGGCAAGAGACCCAGTACTTC. Translating gives CARRGQETQYF.

The chain combines TRBV5-6 with TRBJ1-4, with TRBD1 matching 9 bases. J was trimmed by 8 bases and V by 3 bases; bases with no gene match: 2. The CDR3 spans 13 residues. CDR1 and CDR2 (germline): SGHDT, YYEEEE. The CDR3 DNA follows: TGTGCCAGCAGCTGGGACAGGGCCGAAAAACTGTTTTTT. Its protein is CASSWDRAEKLFF.

V gene TRBV19 combines with J gene TRBJ2-1; unclear D gene. Germline CDR1 and CDR2: LNHDA and SQIVND (reference sequence). The CDR3 sequence is 14 residues long. Deletions cut 2 bases from V and 4 bases from J, with 9 bases between. CDR3 nucleotides: TGTGCCAGTAGTATACTTGGCGGATACAATGAGCAGTTCTTC. Residues: CASSILGGYNEQFF.

V usage is TRBV27 and J usage is TRBJ1-4; 8 bases align to TRBD1. Germline V gives CDR1 MNHEY, CDR2 SMNVEV (reference sequence). Unmatched junction bases numbered 4, after V lost 4 bases and J lost 3 bases. CDR3 length equals 15 residues. CDR3 amino acids: CASSSRDRPNEKLFF. CDR3 coding DNA: TGTGCCAGCAGTTCCCGGGACAGGCCTAATGAAAAACTGTTTTTT.

The chain recombines TRBV2 with TRBJ2-7, with TRBD1 matching over 7 bases. The CDR3 totals 13 residues. From germline, CDR1 is SNHLY and CDR2 FYNNEI. With V trimmed by 8 bases and J by 2 bases, 6 bases remained unmatched. The CDR3 region has the DNA TGTGCCAGCCAGGAGACAGGGACCTACGAGCAGTACTTC. This translates into CASQETGTYEQYF. Full variable domain (missing parts from reference TRBV2 and TRBJ2-7): EPEVTQTPSHQVTQMGQEVILRCVPISNHLYFYWYRQILGQKVEFLVSFYNNEISEKSEIFDDQFSVERPDGSNFTLKIRSTKLEDSAMYFCASQETGTYEQYFGPGTRLTVT.

This chain links TRBV11-1 with TRBJ1-4; possible D gene TRBD1, 6 bases. Looked up from germline, CDR1 is SGHAT and CDR2 is FQDESV (reference sequence). V was pared by 7 bases and J by 8 bases, with 17 bases between. This CDR3 is 14 amino acids long. CDR3 amino acids: CASTSGQNREKLFF. CDR3 coding DNA: TGTGCCAGCACGAGCGGACAGAACAGGGAAAAACTGTTTTTT.